This T cell receptor (beta chain) was recorded in a study of a mutant IDH1 vaccine in newly diagnosed glioma. Study summary: Patients got their first vaccination 4-6 weeks after radiotherapy alone, or with temozolomide cycles. Before enrollment, patients got radiotherapy alone, temozolomide alone, or mostly the combination. Notes on the study in general: Pseudoprogression seemingly bore no relation to changes in top peripheral T cell clonotypes.

About this clone: Its antigen is currently unknown.

The V and J ends lost 1 base and 2 bases respectively, with 7 bases between them. The CDR3 is 13 amino acids. Per the germline V gene, CDR1 is GTSNPN and CDR2 is SVGIG (reference sequence). Described time point: week 23, last vaccination. Vaccinated patients received 300 ug of mutant IDH1 20-mer peptide per dose, with topical imiquimod. Profiling relied on immunoSEQ multiplex PCR, and the TCRdb table lists in-frame clones only, not all of them. The sample consists of about 54,000 clones, about 80% of them appearing once. This specimen was PBMCs, taken from a glioma patient whose treatment included an IDH1 peptide vaccine. This TCR was sampled from a middle-aged man with glioma. This sequence joins TRBV30 and TRBJ2-3, with D unclear. CDR3 sequence reads: CAWSGSYTDTQYF. In DNA, the CDR3 is TGTGCCTGGAGTGGGTCTTACACAGATACGCAGTATTTT.